This T cell receptor (beta chain) was sequenced for a study of cytomegalovirus exposure and HLA in healthy donors. CDR1 and CDR2 from the germline V gene are SQVTM and ANQGSEA. After removal of 7 bases from V and 3 bases from J, the junction contained 8 bases not matched to a gene. This CDR3 is built from 14 residues. Sequencing was performed with immunoSEQ multiplex PCR; in TCRdb, only in-frame clones are kept and a portion is missing. The top ten clones hold 0.95% to 1.5% of a sample with roughly 300,000 clones, approximately 86% of them seen once. In regard to this clone: Its antigen is currently unknown.

Study conclusions and caveats: Usually a TCR sequence was rare, but some public TCRs were found in many donors. The classifier, whose performance was assessed in both the original and validation cohorts, reportedly diagnosed cytomegalovirus status with high specificity and sensitivity. A later analysis found first-cohort TCR clusters tended to co-occur in the 120 validation repertoires.

The TCR originated in a woman in her 30s in good health and CMV-seropositive. The chain is built from TRBV29-1 and TRBJ2-7; TRBD1 matches 11 bases. Sequenced sample: PBMCs. CDR3 sequence reads: CSAGTGGSHYEQYF. CDR3 nucleotides: TGCAGCGCAGGGACAGGGGGGTCCCACTACGAGCAGTACTTC.